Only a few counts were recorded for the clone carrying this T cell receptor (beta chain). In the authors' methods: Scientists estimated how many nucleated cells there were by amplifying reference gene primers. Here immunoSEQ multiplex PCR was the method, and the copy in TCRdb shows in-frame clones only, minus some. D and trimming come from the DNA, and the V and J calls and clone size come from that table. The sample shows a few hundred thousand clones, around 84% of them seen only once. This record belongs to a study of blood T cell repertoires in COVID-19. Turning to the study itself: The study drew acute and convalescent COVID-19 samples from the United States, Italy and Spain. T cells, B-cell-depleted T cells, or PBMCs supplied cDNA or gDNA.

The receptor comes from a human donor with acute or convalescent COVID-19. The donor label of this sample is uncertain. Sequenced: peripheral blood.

The CDR3 reads CASSLGHPEAFF. The CDR3 nucleotides read TGTGCCAGCAGCCTCGGACACCCTGAAGCTTTCTTT. The V gene is TRBV7-9, the J gene TRBJ1-1; D may be TRBD1 (5 bases). Germline CDR1 SEHNR, CDR2 FQNEAQ (reference sequence). V gave up 5 bases and J gave up 6 bases, with 10 bases separating them. There are 12 residues in the CDR3.